This is a list of T cell receptor beta chains from one sample in a study of T cell responses to AZD1222 COVID-19 vaccine. Measured with immunoSEQ multiplex PCR; TCRdb has only the in-frame clones, and not every one. The table has roughly 200,000 clones, around nine tenths seen once. This specimen consisted of peripheral blood, obtained 28 days after the second dose of the MenACWY control vaccine. The origin of the receptors is an adult who received the MenACWY meningococcal vaccine as a control. Each CDR3 is given with its conserved first and last residue. The D gene is left open where the match is weak. Size is stated for part of the rows, as once, few or many counts, or as a class when the clone is expanded.

>TRBJ2-3|.|TRBV10-2|.
CASSDQTRGTQYF
TGCGCCAGCAGTGACCAGACCCGAGGGACGCAGTATTTT
>TRBJ2-1|TRBD2|TRBV7-6|once
CASSLEMAGADNEQFF
TGTGCCAGCAGCTTAGAGATGGCGGGAGCGGATAATGAGCAGTTCTTC
>TRBJ1-3|.|TRBV3-1/TRBV3-2|.
CASSQVAGNTIYF
TGTGCCAGCAGCCAAGTTGCTGGAAACACCATATATTTT
>TRBJ2-1|TRBD2|TRBV3-1/TRBV3-2|.
CASTRNSGIFEQFF
TGTGCCAGCACCCGAAATAGCGGGATTTTTGAGCAGTTCTTC
>TRBJ2-1|.|TRBV19|.
CASKGDNEQFF
TGTGCCAGTAAAGGGGACAATGAGCAGTTCTTC
>TRBJ1-3|TRBD1|TRBV10-3|.
CAISAAGGFSGNTIYF
TGTGCCATCAGTGCCGCAGGGGGCTTCTCTGGAAACACCATATATTTT
>TRBJ1-5|TRBD1|TRBV7-9|.
CASSPMGTGSRGHQPQHF
TGTGCCAGCAGCCCTATGGGGACAGGGTCTCGGGGGCATCAGCCCCAGCATTTT
>TRBJ2-5|TRBD1|TRBV28|.
CASRSPGTAKETQYF
TGTGCCAGCAGGTCCCCCGGGACAGCAAAAGAGACCCAGTACTTC
>TRBJ2-6|TRBD1|TRBV2|once
CARTSGQGASGANVLTF
TGTGCCAGGACTTCGGGACAGGGGGCGAGTGGGGCCAACGTCCTGACTTTC
>TRBJ2-1|.|TRBV6-5|.
CASSYKPRTHNEQFF
TGTGCCAGCAGTTACAAGCCTAGGACTCACAATGAGCAGTTCTTC
>TRBJ1-1|.|TRBV4-3|.
CASSQDRAPAEAFF
TGCGCCAGCAGCCAAGACAGGGCGCCTGCTGAAGCTTTCTTT
>TRBJ2-3|.|TRBV6-6|.
CASSYGAGRTDTQYF
TGTGCCAGCAGTTATGGGGCGGGAAGAACAGATACGCAGTATTTT
>TRBJ2-5|.|TRBV24-1|.
CATSDLRKEGRETQYF
TGTGCCACCAGTGATTTAAGAAAGGAGGGGAGAGAGACCCAGTACTTC
>TRBJ2-5|TRBD1|TRBV4-2|.
CASSQDYGDRGQETQYF
TGTGCCAGCAGCCAAGATTATGGGGACAGGGGGCAAGAGACCCAGTACTTC
>TRBJ2-5|TRBD2|TRBV6-2/TRBV6-3|.
CASSHGTSGETQYF
TGTGCCAGCAGTCACGGGACTAGCGGGGAGACCCAGTACTTC
>TRBJ1-1|.|TRBV11-3|.
CASSLAPPGAHTEAFF
TGTGCCAGCAGCTTAGCTCCCCCAGGGGCGCACACTGAAGCTTTCTTT
>TRBJ1-5|TRBD1|TRBV15|once
CATSQDRGRNQPQHF
TGTGCCACCAGCCAGGACAGGGGCCGCAATCAGCCCCAGCATTTT
>TRBJ2-7|.|TRBV6-1|.
CASSDGLTYEQYF
TGTGCCAGCAGTGACGGTCTAACCTACGAGCAGTACTTC
>TRBJ2-7|.|TRBV7-9|.
CASRWGEFGEQYF
TGTGCCAGCAGGTGGGGGGAGTTCGGCGAGCAGTACTTC
>TRBJ1-1|.|TRBV5-1|.
CASSASGLDTEAFF
TGCGCCAGCAGCGCCTCAGGGTTGGACACTGAAGCTTTCTTT
>TRBJ1-2|TRBD1|TRBV9|.
CASSVGQVNYGYTF
TGTGCCAGCAGCGTGGGACAGGTGAACTATGGCTACACCTTC
>TRBJ1-5|TRBD1|TRBV5-6|.
CASSLKDRGYQPQHF
TGTGCCAGCAGCCTCAAGGACAGGGGGTACCAGCCCCAGCATTTT
>TRBJ1-6|.|TRBV6-1|.
CASSEAHGASPLHF
TGTGCCAGCAGTGAAGCGCATGGGGCCTCACCCCTCCACTTT
>TRBJ1-2|.|TRBV27|once
CASTRMGDDYGYTF
TGTGCCAGCACCCGGATGGGGGATGACTATGGCTACACCTTC
>TRBJ2-6|.|TRBV5-1|.
CASSLRFSGANVLTF
TGCGCCAGCAGCTTACGGTTCTCTGGGGCCAACGTCCTGACTTTC
>TRBJ1-4|.|TRBV15|few
CATSRGTTATNEKLFF
TGTGCCACCAGCAGAGGAACGACAGCAACTAATGAAAAACTGTTTTTT
>TRBJ2-7|.|TRBV19|.
CASSRSQGRSLRRYEQYF
TGTGCCAGTAGTCGGTCTCAGGGACGCTCCCTCCGTCGCTACGAGCAGTACTTC
>TRBJ1-5|.|TRBV28|.
CASSPPGDQPQHF
TGTGCCAGCAGCCCGCCGGGGGATCAGCCCCAGCATTTT
>TRBJ1-5|.|TRBV25-1|.
CIGGLGQPQHF
TGCATCGGCGGGTTGGGCCAGCCCCAGCATTTT
>TRBJ2-7|.|TRBV27|.
CASSPTNHEQYF
TGTGCCAGCAGTCCGACCAACCACGAGCAGTACTTC
>TRBJ1-3|.|TRBV9|.
CASSVVGDNSGNTIYF
TGTGCCAGCAGCGTAGTGGGGGACAACTCTGGAAACACCATATATTTT
>TRBJ1-2|TRBD1|TRBV28|.
CASIHPQGAGYGYTF
TGTGCCAGCATCCACCCACAGGGGGCAGGTTATGGCTACACCTTC
>TRBJ1-1|.|TRBV19|.
CASSIRGRNTEAFF
TGTGCCAGTAGTATTAGGGGCAGGAACACTGAAGCTTTCTTT
>TRBJ1-4|.|TRBV4-3|few
CASSPIWGRGDEKLFF
TGCGCCAGCAGCCCAATCTGGGGCCGGGGGGATGAAAAACTGTTTTTT
>TRBJ1-1|.|TRBV28|.
CASETVNTEAFF
TGTGCCAGCGAGACGGTCAACACTGAAGCTTTCTTT
>TRBJ1-5|TRBD1|TRBV18|.
CASSPSQGAGQPQHF
TGTGCCAGCTCTCCCAGTCAGGGGGCGGGTCAGCCCCAGCATTTT
>TRBJ2-1|TRBD1|TRBV3-1/TRBV3-2|.
CASTSTGVHEQFF
TGTGCCAGCACCTCGACAGGGGTGCATGAGCAGTTCTTC
>TRBJ1-1|.|TRBV7-3|.
CASSIQGGTEAFF
TGTGCCAGCAGCATCCAGGGTGGCACTGAAGCTTTCTTT
>TRBJ2-7|TRBD2|TRBV30|.
CAWSVGLAVSEQYF
TGTGCCTGGAGTGTGGGACTAGCGGTCTCCGAGCAGTACTTC
>TRBJ1-3|TRBD1|TRBV6-5|.
CASRRTGGGNTIYF
TGTGCCAGCAGACGGACAGGGGGCGGAAACACCATATATTTT
>TRBJ1-1|.|TRBV6-5|.
CASTENTEAFF
TGTGCCAGCACAGAGAACACTGAAGCTTTCTTT
>TRBJ1-5|TRBD1|TRBV24-1|.
CASADRGLGQPQHF
TGTGCCTCCGCGGACAGGGGGCTCGGTCAGCCCCAGCATTTT
>TRBJ1-2|.|TRBV9|.
CASSKDPGPNYGYTF
TGTGCCAGCAGCAAAGATCCGGGGCCTAACTATGGCTACACCTTC
>TRBJ2-2|.|TRBV24-1|.
CATSYGATGELFF
TGTGCCACCAGTTACGGGGCCACCGGGGAGCTGTTTTTT
>TRBJ2-7|.|TRBV5-1|.
CASSLAPGLSYEQYF
TGCGCCAGCAGCTTGGCCCCGGGACTCTCCTACGAGCAGTACTTC
>TRBJ1-2|TRBD1|TRBV18|.
CASSQGQGWSNYGYTF
TGTGCCAGCTCACAGGGACAGGGATGGTCCAACTATGGCTACACCTTC
>TRBJ1-5|.|TRBV19|.
CASSTSYSNQPQHF
TGTGCCAGTAGTACATCCTATAGCAATCAGCCCCAGCATTTT
>TRBJ1-2|.|TRBV29-1|once
CSVDSTGGYTF
TGCAGCGTTGATTCCACGGGTGGCTACACCTTC